This TCR beta chain was identified in a study of CD8+ T cells in alopecia areata. Turning to the study itself: Treated individuals took tofacitinib by mouth, 5 to 10 mg twice daily.

From alopecia areata patients, lesional scalp punch biopsies and peripheral blood were collected. The CDR3 is 11 amino acids. The ends were cut back, 2 bases at V and 6 bases at J, with 4 bases in the middle. Looked up from germline, CDR1 is MGHDK and CDR2 is SYGVNS. Reverse transcription of extracted RNA yielded cDNA, which provided the sequencing template. Clones were read by immunoSEQ multiplex PCR, and TCRdb kept only the in-frame ones, dropping some. The sample shows about 150,000 clones, around 50% of them seen only once. This clone was seen a handful of times. The chain joins TRBV25-1 to TRBJ1-2; no clear D. The sequence was collected from a human donor with alopecia areata. Sequenced here: CD4+ T cells sorted from blood, sampled at week 0. CDR3 region: CASSENDGYTF. CDR3 DNA sequence: TGTGCCAGCAGTGAAAACGATGGCTACACCTTC.